This T cell receptor (beta chain) appears in the sequencing data of a study of multiple sclerosis patients with progressive multifocal leukoencephalopathy. Regarding the study as a whole: In most PML patients, TRB repertoires appeared less diverse by entropy.

Sequenced by immunoSEQ multiplex PCR; TCRdb stores in-frame clones only, minus some. In the table there are 25,000 to 35,000 clones, 85% to 90% of which are singletons. The germline V gene has CDR1 ENHRY and CDR2 SYGVKD. V was pared by 6 bases and J by 7 bases, with 7 bases of the junction left unmatched. The CDR3 is 14 residues long. The time point was: before natalizumab initiation. Of note for this clone: The antigen is undetermined.

This sequence originates from a human donor with multiple sclerosis. J is TRBJ2-1 and V is TRBV10-3; 9 nucleotides match TRBD1. Sequencing was done on a sample of PBMCs. In DNA, the CDR3 is TGTGCCATCAGGGGACAGGGTTTTGGGAATGAGCAGTTCTTC. It codes for CAIRGQGFGNEQFF.